The 16 T cell receptor beta chains presented below share a single source sample, sequenced in a study of cytomegalovirus exposure and HLA in healthy donors. The PCR contained 60 Vbeta and 13 Jbeta primers. Sequencing was performed with immunoSEQ multiplex PCR; in TCRdb, only in-frame clones are kept and a portion is missing. The data include approximately 58,000 clones; the top ten clones carry 12%. The specimen sequenced was PBMCs. These receptors came from a man aged 18 to 29 in good health and CMV-seropositive.

This chain connects TRBV2 to TRBJ1-5; 7 positions agree with TRBD1. V was pared by 6 bases and J by 2 bases, with 1 base of the junction left unmatched. Germline V CDR1 and CDR2: SNHLY, FYNNEI. This CDR3 comprises 13 residues. Here the CDR3 DNA reads TGTGCCAGCAGCGGACAGGGCAATCAGCCCCAGCATTTT. This encodes CASSGQGNQPQHF. Using reference TRBV2 and TRBJ1-5 for the parts outside the CDR3, the full variable domain is EPEVTQTPSHQVTQMGQEVILRCVPISNHLYFYWYRQILGQKVEFLVSFYNNEISEKSEIFDDQFSVERPDGSNFTLKIRSTKLEDSAMYFCASSGQGNQPQHFGDGTRLSIL.

As DNA, the CDR3 is TGTGCCAGCAGTTCGGGACTTAGCAATCAGCCCCAGCATTTT. Protein product: CASSSGLSNQPQHF. The chain carries TRBV6-6 and TRBJ1-5; D may be TRBD1 (5 bases). Trimming shortened V by 4 bases and J by 0 bases, and 7 bases separated the two germline ends. This CDR3 comprises 14 residues. In germline, CDR1 is MNHNY, CDR2 SVGAGI (reference sequence).

The V gene is TRBV11-2, the J gene TRBJ2-1; 11 nucleotides line up with TRBD2. Germline-derived CDR1 and CDR2 are SGHAT and FQNNGV. The CDR3 extends over 15 amino acids. Trimming cost V 3 bases and J 5 bases; bases outside gene matches: 3. In DNA form, the CDR3 reads TGTGCCAGCAGCTTTTATAGCGGGAGGGACAATGAGCAGTTCTTC. Amino acids: CASSFYSGRDNEQFF.

The rearrangement uses TRBV7-9 and TRBJ2-1; D is possibly TRBD2 (5 bases). The germline V gene has CDR1 SEHNR and CDR2 FQNEAQ (reference sequence). The CDR3 runs to 16 residues. Trimming left V 4 bases short and J 1 base short, with 14 bases between. CDR3 DNA: TGTGCCAGCAGCTCCCCCACTAGAGGGTCCTACAATGAGCAGTTCTTC. Translation gives CASSSPTRGSYNEQFF.

The rearrangement uses TRBV6-5 and TRBJ2-2, with D perhaps matching TRBD2 (6 bases). V dropped 6 bases and J dropped 9 bases, with 20 bases sitting between them. The CDR3 is 15 residues long. Germline V gene data show CDR1 as MNHEY and CDR2 as SVGAGI. The CDR3 region is CASSLRDSFNRELFF. DNA of the CDR3: TGTGCCAGCAGCCTTCGGGACTCCTTTAACCGGGAGCTGTTTTTT.

The rearrangement joins TRBV30 to TRBJ1-3, with 7 bases fitting TRBD1. In germline, CDR1 is GTSNPN, CDR2 SVGIG (reference sequence). The CDR3 extends over 17 amino acids. After removal of 1 base from V and 0 bases from J, the junction contained 9 bases not matched to a gene. In DNA form, the CDR3 reads TGTGCCTGGAGTGGGGACAGTGTGGGCTACTCTGGAAACACCATATATTTT. Residues: CAWSGDSVGYSGNTIYF.

The chain combines TRBV7-6 with TRBJ2-7, with 8 bases that match TRBD2. Germline trimming cut 4 bases from V and 5 bases from J; bases unmatched to any gene: 13. Germline V CDR1 and CDR2: SGHVS, FNYEAQ. The CDR3 covers 16 residues. The CDR3 sequence: CASSSTDIAGLHEQYF. For the CDR3, the DNA is TGTGCCAGCAGCTCAACCGATATAGCGGGACTCCACGAGCAGTACTTC.

CDR3 in DNA: TGTGCCAGCAGTTCAACCGGGACTAGCACCTACGAGCAGTACTTC. Translation gives CASSSTGTSTYEQYF. V is TRBV28 and J is TRBJ2-7; the match to TRBD2 covers 9 bases. The V segment lost 4 bases and the J segment 2 bases; nucleotides outside the gene matches: 6. CDR1 is MDHEN, CDR2 SYDVKM, per germline. This CDR3 has 15 amino acids.

The gene calls are TRBV28 and TRBJ1-2; D not certain. The CDR3 runs to 13 residues. V was pared by 3 bases and J by 8 bases, with 13 bases between. Germline values: CDR1 MDHEN, CDR2 SYDVKM. The CDR3 spells CASSFEGTRGYTF. The CDR3 DNA reads as TGTGCCAGCAGTTTCGAGGGAACTCGCGGCTACACCTTC.

The V gene is TRBV4-1, the J gene TRBJ2-1, with 11 bases that match TRBD2. The germline V gene has CDR1 MGHRA and CDR2 YSYEKL. J gave up 7 bases and V 3 bases, and 14 bases lay outside the gene matches. This CDR3 comprises 18 residues. The DNA for the CDR3 is TGCGCCAGCAGCCATGGGGGGTTAGCGGGAGGGCCTGAGAATGAGCAGTTCTTC. It is translated as CASSHGGLAGGPENEQFF.

This chain joins TRBV4-1 and TRBJ1-3; D is unresolved. The CDR3 has 16 residues. With 0 bases removed from V and 7 bases from J, the gap between germline ends came to 16 bases. The V gene's germline CDR1 is MGHRA and CDR2 YSYEKL. The CDR3 spells CASSQEVVRGGNTIYF. The CDR3 DNA reads TGCGCCAGCAGCCAAGAGGTCGTCAGAGGCGGGAACACCATATATTTT.

The V gene is TRBV7-2, the J gene TRBJ2-5, with TRBD2 identical over 15 bases. Germline CDR1 reads SGHTA; CDR2 reads FQGNSA. This CDR3 contains 16 residues. V shed 3 bases and J 5 bases; nucleotides not matched to a gene: 4. The CDR3 here is CASSLGLAGGGETQYF. CDR3 nucleotide sequence: TGTGCCAGCAGCTTGGGACTAGCGGGAGGTGGGGAGACCCAGTACTTC.

V is TRBV10-3 and J is TRBJ1-5; D call uncertain. Trimming removed 11 bases at V and 2 bases at J, with 16 bases between. Germline CDR1 reads ENHRY; CDR2 reads SYGVKD. This CDR3 has 14 residues. The DNA for the CDR3 is TGTGCCGCGGGCAGAGACGGCGGCAATCAGCCCCAGCATTTT. Translating gives CAAGRDGGNQPQHF.

The chain has TRBV27 and TRBJ2-1, with 10 bases aligning to TRBD2. The CDR3 covers 13 residues. In germline, CDR1 is MNHEY, CDR2 SMNVEV (reference sequence). V lost 11 bases and J lost 5; bases outside the gene matches: 6. The DNA for the CDR3 is TGTGCCGCTACTAGCGGGATCAACAATGAGCAGTTCTTC. Encoded protein: CAATSGINNEQFF.

This chain links TRBV5-1 with TRBJ1-3; no reliable D call. The CDR3 spans 13 residues. The ends were cut back, 2 bases at V and 4 bases at J, with 7 bases in the middle. Germline assignment: CDR1 SGHRS and CDR2 YFSETQ. Written as DNA, the CDR3 is TGCGCCAGCAGCTTCACACCAGGAAACACCATATATTTT. As protein: CASSFTPGNTIYF. The entire variable domain, with the rest obtained from reference TRBV5-1 and TRBJ1-3, is as follows: KAGVTQTPRYLIKTRGQQVTLSCSPISGHRSVSWYQQTPGQGLQFLFEYFSETQRNKGNFPGRFSGRQFSNSRSEMNVSTLELGDSALYLCASSFTPGNTIYFGEGSWLTVV.

The J gene is TRBJ1-5, the V gene TRBV6-6; a weak D match, TRBD1 (5 bases). The CDR3 is 15 amino acids. The V gene lost 2 bases and the J gene lost 1 base, with 9 bases spanning the gap. Germline assignment: CDR1 MNHNY and CDR2 SVGAGI (reference sequence). The DNA of the CDR3 is TGTGCCAGCAGTTACGTTCAGGGCAGCAATCAGCCCCAGCATTTT. Amino acids: CASSYVQGSNQPQHF.